Below, 27 T cell receptor beta chains from the same sample are listed, as sequenced in a study of T cell repertoires in cytomegalovirus infection. No antigens are known for them. MiXCR, run by TCRdb on the reads, gives a single entry per CDR3 protein. Of 50,000 or so distinct CDR3 sequences listed, more than 15% are singletons. The specimen was CD8+ T cells from cultured PBMCs, collected from culture after CMV antigen stimulation. Receptor source: a human donor in good health (CMV status not recorded). Some clones in this sample may be carry-over from other donors' samples.

This clonotype was seen only a few times. The chain carries TRBV5-6 and TRBJ1-5, with D possibly matching TRBD1 (5 bases). V lost 3 bases to trimming and J lost 6 bases, with 13 bases between them. Germline V gene sequence: CDR1 SGHDT, CDR2 YYEEEE. The CDR3 extends over 14 amino acids. CDR3 coding DNA: TGTGCCAGCAGCTACGGTCCGGGGGGTCAGCCCCAGCATTTT. This translates into CASSYGPGGQPQHF.

This clonotype was counted a few times. The genes are TRBV4-3 and TRBJ1-1; no clear D gene. CDR1 is LGHNA, CDR2 YSLEER, per germline. CDR3 length: 13 amino acids. V dropped 2 bases and J dropped 5 bases, with 9 bases sitting between them. The CDR3 loop reads CASSQILETEAFF. The CDR3 nucleotides are TGCGCCAGCAGCCAAATTCTTGAAACTGAAGCTTTCTTT.

The V gene is TRBV7-2, the J gene TRBJ1-1, with D perhaps matching TRBD1 (5 bases). The length of the CDR3 is 18 residues. Per the germline V gene, CDR1 is SGHTA and CDR2 is FQGNSA. V lost 1 base, J lost 0 bases, and 18 bases lay in between. The CDR3 DNA reads as TGTGCCAGCAGCTTAGGGGACTTCCTCGGGACGATGAACACTGAAGCTTTCTTT. Protein: CASSLGDFLGTMNTEAFF.

CDR3 sequence (DNA): TGTGCCAGCAGCTATTCGTCGGGGACCTACGAGCAGTACTTC. Protein product: CASSYSSGTYEQYF. The chain is built from TRBV11-2 and TRBJ2-7; a possible D gene is TRBD2 (5 bases). The CDR3 totals 14 residues. V lost 4 bases and J 2 bases, leaving 12 bases between the germline ends. Germline V gene sequence: CDR1 SGHAT, CDR2 FQNNGV. Filled out from reference TRBV11-2 and TRBJ2-7, the complete variable domain reads EAGVAQSPRYKIIEKRQSVAFWCNPISGHATLYWYQQILGQGPKLLIQFQNNGVVDDSQLPKDRFSAERLKGVDSTLKIQPAKLEDSAVYLCASSYSSGTYEQYFGPGTRLTVT.

The chain uses TRBV15 and TRBJ2-7; maybe TRBD1 (5 bases). CDR1 is LNHNV and CDR2 is YYDKDF in the germline V gene (reference sequence). The length of the CDR3 is 16 residues. Trimming cost V 5 bases and J 5 bases, with 22 bases left between them. The CDR3 bases are TGTGCCACCAGCGTAAAACCAGGGCCCGATGGCGACGAGCAGTACTTC. This translates into CATSVKPGPDGDEQYF.

Only a few counts were recorded for this clonotype. The chain carries TRBV7-2 and TRBJ1-2, with D maybe TRBD1 (6 bases). CDR1 is SGHTA, CDR2 FQGNSA, per germline. The CDR3 totals 15 residues. V lost 5 bases and J 0 bases, leaving 13 bases between the germline ends. The CDR3 loop is CASSRKDSSNYGYTF. Written as DNA, the CDR3 is TGTGCCAGCAGCCGCAAGGACAGCTCTAACTATGGCTACACCTTC.

This clonotype was found a few times. V is TRBV20-1 and J is TRBJ2-5; D is perhaps TRBD1 (6 bases). The germline V gene encodes CDR1 DFQATT and CDR2 SNEGSKA (reference sequence). This CDR3 is 13 amino acids long. Trimming removed 6 bases from V and 2 bases from J, with 13 bases in between. The CDR3 loop reads CSAPRTVQETQYF. The CDR3, as DNA: TGCAGTGCCCCTCGGACAGTTCAAGAGACCCAGTACTTC.

The chain links TRBV27 to TRBJ2-2; D possibly corresponds to TRBD1 (6 bases). CDR1 MNHEY and CDR2 SMNVEV come from the germline V gene (reference sequence). Trimming shortened V by 1 base and J by 7 bases, and 13 bases separated the two germline ends. The CDR3 extends over 15 amino acids. The DNA for the CDR3 is TGTGCCAGCAGTTTATTGCGGAAAGGGGGCGGGGAGCTGTTTTTT. Encoded protein: CASSLLRKGGGELFF.

This clonotype was recorded many times. The rearrangement links TRBV7-8 to TRBJ2-3; TRBD2 matches at 10 bases. Germline CDR1 reads SGHVS; CDR2 reads FQNEAQ. With 6 bases clipped from V and 2 bases from J, the junction kept 8 bases outside the gene matches. There are 16 residues in the CDR3. CDR3 protein: CASSFGLAANTDTQYF. CDR3 sequence (DNA): TGTGCCAGCAGTTTTGGACTAGCGGCCAACACAGATACGCAGTATTTT.

The sample holds a few counts of this clonotype. This CDR3 is CASKGGSNYGYTF. In DNA form, the CDR3 reads TGTGCCAGCAAGGGGGGTAGTAACTATGGCTACACCTTC. The chain combines TRBV27 with TRBJ1-2, with D perhaps TRBD1 (6 bases). The V end was cut by 7 bases, the J end by 1 base, with 10 bases between. The CDR3 loop spans 13 amino acids. The germline CDR1 and CDR2 sequences are MNHEY and SMNVEV (reference sequence).

This chain joins TRBV7-9 and TRBJ2-7; 9 positions match TRBD1. CDR3 length: 13 amino acids. Germline CDR1 SEHNR, CDR2 FQNEAQ (reference sequence). The V and J ends lost 4 bases and 2 bases, in that order; junction bases with no gene match: 0. In nucleotides, the CDR3 is TGTGCCAGCAGCTGGGACAGGGCCTACGAGCAGTACTTC. Translated, it gives CASSWDRAYEQYF.

The sample holds a few counts of this clonotype. The genes are TRBV7-2 and TRBJ2-7, with D maybe TRBD2 (6 bases). The germline V gene has CDR1 SGHTA and CDR2 FQGNSA. V lost 5 bases and J 9 bases, leaving 14 bases between the germline ends. CDR3 length equals 12 residues. The CDR3 nucleotides read TGTGCCAGCAGCCCCCATAGCGGCGCGCAGTACTTC. Its protein is CASSPHSGAQYF.

V usage is TRBV6-2 or TRBV6-3 and J usage is TRBJ2-1; 7 bases fit TRBD1. The trim removed 5 bases at V and 4 bases at J, leaving 8 bases unmatched. The CDR3 runs 15 residues. CDR1 and CDR2 (germline): MNHEY, SVGEGT. The CDR3 nucleotides are TGTGCCAGCAGTCCTAACGGACAGGAATACAATGAGCAGTTCTTC. It specifies CASSPNGQEYNEQFF.

V and J are TRBV4-1 and TRBJ2-4; 9 bases fit TRBD2. Germline CDR1 is MGHRA and CDR2 is YSYEKL. This CDR3 spans 15 amino acids. V was pared by 3 bases and J by 8 bases, with 8 bases of the junction left unmatched. DNA of the CDR3: TGCGCCAGCAGCCATGGGACTAGCTCACGTCACATTCAGTACTTC. It encodes CASSHGTSSRHIQYF.

This chain connects TRBV12-3 or TRBV12-4 to TRBJ2-5, with a possible D match to TRBD1 (7 bases). The V and J ends lost 7 bases and 5 bases respectively, with 17 bases between them. The CDR3 runs 14 residues. The chain's CDR3 is CASTQGGTRETQYF. In DNA form, the CDR3 reads TGTGCCAGCACCCAGGGGGGAACGCGGGAGACCCAGTACTTC.

This clonotype showed up many times. The chain is built from TRBV7-9 and TRBJ1-5; unclear D gene. The length of the CDR3 is 14 residues. Trimming pared 1 base from V and 4 bases from J, leaving 8 bases between. Germline CDR1 SEHNR, CDR2 FQNEAQ (reference sequence). In DNA, the CDR3 is TGTGCCAGCAGCTTAGGGGTGGGGAATCAGCCCCAGCATTTT. Translation: CASSLGVGNQPQHF.

This clonotype was counted a single time. This chain joins TRBV28 and TRBJ2-1; D is possibly TRBD2 (6 bases). Trimming pared 7 bases from V and 1 base from J, leaving 14 bases between. CDR1 is MDHEN and CDR2 is SYDVKM in the germline V gene. The CDR3 consists of 15 residues. The CDR3: CASTTGVRSYNEQFF. CDR3 nucleotide sequence: TGTGCCAGCACAACGGGGGTCAGGTCCTACAATGAGCAGTTCTTC. The full variable domain, rest sourced from reference TRBV28 and TRBJ2-1, is DVKVTQSSRYLVKRTGEKVFLECVQDMDHENMFWYRQDPGLGLRLIYFSYDVKMKEKGDIPEGYSVSREKKERFSLILESASTNQTSMYLCASTTGVRSYNEQFFGPGTRLTVL.

This CDR3 reads CASSVSRGLAETYEQYF. CDR3 nucleotides: TGTGCCAGCAGTGTTTCCCGTGGACTAGCGGAAACCTACGAGCAGTACTTC. V and J are TRBV6-1 and TRBJ2-7, with TRBD2 identical over 10 bases. With V trimmed by 4 bases and J by 2 bases, 11 bases remained unmatched. CDR3 length equals 17 residues. Germline loops: CDR1 MNHNS, CDR2 SASEGT.

This clonotype was seen more than once but under ten times. The chain carries TRBV7-6 and TRBJ2-2, with TRBD1 matching 7 bases. The CDR3 spans 17 residues. Germline V gene lookup returns CDR1 SGHVS and CDR2 FNYEAQ. The trim removed 5 bases at V and 0 bases at J, leaving 9 bases unmatched. The DNA of the CDR3 is TGTGCCAGCAGCACCCCTGACAGGGACGCGAACACCGGGGAGCTGTTTTTT. Protein product: CASSTPDRDANTGELFF.

The rearrangement joins TRBV11-2 to TRBJ2-1; TRBD2 aligns across 10 bases. CDR3 length: 19 residues. CDR1 is SGHAT and CDR2 is FQNNGV in the germline V gene. V lost 1 base to trimming and J lost 8 bases; unmatched junction nucleotides: 17. The CDR3 is CASSLVVWTSGSSMYEQFF. CDR3 nucleotides: TGTGCCAGCAGCTTAGTGGTATGGACTAGCGGTTCGTCAATGTATGAGCAGTTCTTC.

This chain connects TRBV7-8 to TRBJ2-1; 10 nucleotides align to TRBD1. Trimming removed 5 bases from V and 3 bases from J; junction bases left unmatched: 4. CDR1 and CDR2 (germline): SGHVS, FQNEAQ. This CDR3 spans 15 amino acids. The CDR3 DNA reads TGTGCCAGCAGCCCGGACAGGGGGATCTACAATGAGCAGTTCTTC. As protein: CASSPDRGIYNEQFF.

This clonotype was seen more than once but under ten times. The J gene is TRBJ2-1, the V gene TRBV7-2, with unresolved D. The CDR3 is 13 residues long. Germline V gene data show CDR1 as SGHTA and CDR2 as FQGNSA. Trimming left V 4 bases short and J 8 bases short, with 12 bases between. The CDR3 DNA sequence: TGTGCCAGCAGCTCCCCCCGGGCGTATGAGCAGTTCTTC. This translates into CASSSPRAYEQFF.

This clonotype was counted between two and nine times. This chain uses TRBV20-1 with TRBJ2-5; TRBD2 aligns across 7 bases. CDR3 length: 15 amino acids. Germline V CDR1 and CDR2: DFQATT, SNEGSKA (reference sequence). Trimming cost V 6 bases and J 2 bases; bases outside gene matches: 12. CDR3 nucleotide sequence: TGCAGTGCCCGGGAAGCGGGAAGCCGTCAAGAGACCCAGTACTTC. Amino acids: CSAREAGSRQETQYF.

The V gene is TRBV11-1, the J gene TRBJ1-1, with D unclear. CDR1 SGHAT and CDR2 FQDESV come from the germline V gene (reference sequence). V lost 3 bases and J lost 0, with 11 bases in between. The CDR3 covers 15 residues. The CDR3 here is CASSFPVLLNTEAFF. CDR3 bases: TGTGCCAGCAGCTTCCCCGTCCTTCTGAACACTGAAGCTTTCTTT.

The gene calls are TRBV5-1 and TRBJ2-1; no firm D call. The germline CDR1 and CDR2 sequences are SGHRS and YFSETQ. The ends were cut back, 3 bases at V and 0 bases at J, with 4 bases in the middle. There are 13 residues in the CDR3. The CDR3 bases are TGCGCCAGCAGCTGGAGCTCCTACAATGAGCAGTTCTTC. Protein sequence: CASSWSSYNEQFF.

The chain couples TRBV7-2 to TRBJ2-5, with 9 nucleotides matching TRBD1. The CDR3 has 14 amino acids. V lost 5 bases, J lost 3 bases, and 4 bases stayed unmatched. CDR1 and CDR2 (germline): SGHTA, FQGNSA. CDR3 residues: CASSTGQGKETQYF. DNA for the CDR3: TGTGCCAGCAGCACCGGACAGGGGAAAGAGACCCAGTACTTC.

The rearrangement uses TRBV15 and TRBJ1-1, with 8 positions matching TRBD1. The CDR3 spans 15 residues. CDR1 is LNHNV, CDR2 YYDKDF, per germline (reference sequence). V dropped 4 bases and J dropped 8; count of bases not matched to a gene: 12. For the CDR3, the DNA is TGTGCCACCAGCACCGGACAGGGCTCCCTTAACGAAGCTTTCTTT. Its protein is CATSTGQGSLNEAFF.